Shown below are 8 T cell receptor beta chains from a single sample sequenced in a study of CD8 T cells in Susac syndrome. With random hexamers, about 0.5 to 1 ug RNA was reverse transcribed. A single record per CDR3 protein comes from TCRdb applying MiXCR to the immunoSEQ multiplex PCR reads. The repertoire holds under 200,000 distinct CDR3 sequences, about 96% seen once, with approximately 0.12% in the top ten. The material sequenced was CD4+ T cells from PBMCs. All receptors derive from a human donor with Susac syndrome.

This sequence joins TRBV4-1 and TRBJ2-1; D call uncertain. From germline, CDR1 is MGHRA and CDR2 YSYEKL. The CDR3 totals 14 residues. Between the trimmed V and J ends, which lost 1 base and 7 bases, there was a span of 11 bases. CDR3 in amino acids: CASSQARMGNEQFF. CDR3 bases: TGCGCCAGCAGCCAAGCGCGGATGGGGAATGAGCAGTTCTTC.

The chain is built from TRBV20-1 and TRBJ2-5; D may be TRBD2 (6 bases). The germline gives CDR1 DFQATT, CDR2 SNEGSKA (reference sequence). V was clipped by 3 bases and J by 2 bases, with 16 bases between them. There are 15 residues in the CDR3. The CDR3 reads CSARGLEGLQETQYF. The CDR3 coding sequence is TGCAGTGCTAGGGGTTTGGAGGGACTTCAAGAGACCCAGTACTTC.

The chain joins TRBV29-1 to TRBJ2-1, with D perhaps matching TRBD2 (6 bases). V was clipped by 2 bases and J by 12 bases, with 11 bases between them. The CDR3 is 11 residues long. Germline loops: CDR1 SQVTM, CDR2 ANQGSEA. The CDR3 nucleotides are TGCAGCGTTGAATGGCGGGGTGGGCAGTTCTTC. It translates to CSVEWRGGQFF.

The rearrangement links TRBV27 to TRBJ2-1, with 7 bases identical to TRBD2. Germline-derived CDR1 and CDR2 are MNHEY and SMNVEV (reference sequence). The CDR3 is made up of 11 amino acids. After removal of 8 bases from V and 7 bases from J, the junction contained 2 bases not matched to a gene. This chain's CDR3 is CASVGRNEQFF. CDR3 sequence (DNA): TGTGCCAGCGTCGGGAGGAATGAGCAGTTCTTC.

The rearrangement links TRBV12-3 or TRBV12-4 to TRBJ2-7; D might be TRBD2 (5 bases). The CDR3 covers 14 residues. Trimming removed 4 bases from V and 4 bases from J, with 14 bases in between. CDR3 nucleotide sequence: TGTGCCAGCAGTTCATCCACTCGGGGATACGAGCAGTACTTC. It yields the protein CASSSSTRGYEQYF.

The chain employs TRBV7-2 and TRBJ2-5; 12 positions match TRBD2. The CDR3 is 16 amino acids. CDR1 and CDR2 (germline): SGHTA, FQGNSA. J gave up 9 bases and V 5 bases, and 13 bases lay outside the gene matches. CDR3 sequence (DNA): TGTGCCAGCAGCCCGACGGGACTAGCGGGTCGTTCGGCCCAGTACTTC. Its protein product is CASSPTGLAGRSAQYF.

The chain carries TRBV4-3 and TRBJ1-2; D not resolved. Trimming left V 0 bases short and J 4 bases short, with 9 bases between. The CDR3 extends over 14 amino acids. CDR1 is LGHNA, CDR2 YSLEER, per germline. The CDR3 here is CASSQEMGGYGYTF. The CDR3 bases are TGCGCCAGCAGCCAAGAAATGGGCGGCTATGGCTACACCTTC.

The V call is TRBV5-1, the J call TRBJ2-1; 7 positions match TRBD1. The CDR3 length is 15 residues. Looked up from germline, CDR1 is SGHRS and CDR2 is YFSETQ. J was trimmed by 7 bases and V by 7 bases; bases with no gene match: 14. Here the CDR3 DNA reads TGCGCCAGCGGACGAGCCGGACAGGAGAGTAATGAGCAGTTCTTC. The encoded protein is CASGRAGQESNEQFF.